The 27 T cell receptor beta chains below were found in one sample sequenced in a study of blood T cells in healthy people across ages. It was with a sample-barcoded 5' primer and a J-beta primer mix that a second PCR of roughly 7 to 12 cycles was run. TCRdb processed the 5' RACE reads anew with MiXCR; each CDR3 protein has one entry. The sample consists of more than 750,000 distinct CDR3 sequences, about 29% of them appearing once. The same specimen was also included in a second study, on T cells of mothers and their children.

The sequenced material came from blood. The receptors originated from a woman aged 40 to 50 in good health.

This clonotype was detected ten times or more. The chain couples TRBV14 to TRBJ2-3; 9 bases fit TRBD2. V lost 1 base to trimming and J lost 0 bases; unmatched junction nucleotides: 2. Per the germline V gene, CDR1 is SGHDN and CDR2 is FVKESK. CDR3 length: 16 amino acids. The chain's CDR3 is CASSQGLAVSTDTQYF. CDR3 DNA: TGTGCCAGCAGCCAAGGACTAGCGGTTAGCACAGATACGCAGTATTTT.

The V and J genes are TRBV5-5 and TRBJ2-5; D possibly uses TRBD1 or TRBD2 (5 bases each). CDR3 length: 12 residues. V gave up 2 bases and J gave up 13 bases, with 15 bases separating them. Germline V gene sequence: CDR1 SGHKS, CDR2 YYEKEE (reference sequence). DNA of the CDR3: TGTGCCAGCAGCTTATTGGGGCCAGGGAGGTACTTC. It encodes CASSLLGPGRYF.

As for this clonotype: It may be a read error: a sequence one base away is much more abundant. The chain is built from TRBV6-5 and TRBJ2-3; TRBD2 matches 9 bases. V lost 0 bases to trimming and J lost 5 bases; unmatched junction nucleotides: 9. Germline assignment: CDR1 MNHEY and CDR2 SVGAGI. The CDR3 covers 17 residues. CDR3 DNA: TGTGCCAGCAGTTACTCGATGGCGGGGGGGCCCCGAGATACGCAGTATTTT. This gives the protein CASSYSMAGGPRDTQYF.

Regarding this clonotype: The junction departs from the called germline gene at one end, perhaps through a read error. V is TRBV7-7 and J is TRBJ2-5; 7 bases match TRBD2. Germline V lookup: CDR1 SSHAT, CDR2 FNYEAQ (reference sequence). The CDR3 runs to 15 residues. The CDR3 protein is CASSLVGSRGETQYF. The CDR3, as DNA: TGTGCTAGCAGCTTAGTTGGCTCGCGGGGGGAGACCCAGTACTTC.

J is TRBJ1-2 and V is TRBV7-2; 8 nucleotides line up with TRBD1. V dropped 0 bases and J dropped 8; count of bases not matched to a gene: 5. CDR1 and CDR2 from the germline V gene are SGHTA and FQGNSA. The CDR3 extends over 14 amino acids. The CDR3 nucleotides are TGTGCCAGCAGCTTAGCTCCAGGGGGCGAGGGCTACACCTTC. It specifies CASSLAPGGEGYTF.

Details on this clonotype: A much larger clone differs by one base, so this may be a read error. The rearrangement uses TRBV27 and TRBJ2-5; 11 positions agree with TRBD1. CDR3 length: 13 residues. Germline CDR1 reads MNHEY; CDR2 reads SMNVEV (reference sequence). CDR3 sequence: CTSSWDRGTTQYF. The DNA of the CDR3 is TGTACCAGCAGTTGGGACAGGGGGACGACCCAGTACTTC.

This chain joins TRBV6-2 or TRBV6-3 and TRBJ2-7; D perhaps matches TRBD2 (6 bases). Trimming left V 3 bases short and J 3 bases short, with 21 bases between. The CDR3 covers 17 residues. Germline CDR1 reads MNHEY; CDR2 reads SVGEGT. Here the CDR3 reads CASSYRRGLPNNYEQYF. In nucleotides, the CDR3 is TGTGCCAGCAGTTATCGTAGGGGACTTCCCAACAACTACGAGCAGTACTTC.

There are many counts of this clonotype. The CDR3 spells CSAKGEGGYEQYF. In nucleotides, the CDR3 is TGCAGCGCTAAAGGGGAGGGGGGATACGAGCAGTACTTC. The chain joins TRBV29-1 to TRBJ2-7; D is possibly TRBD2 (7 bases). The V end was cut by 7 bases, the J end by 4 bases, with 17 bases between. Germline V gene data show CDR1 as SQVTM and CDR2 as ANQGSEA. The CDR3 is made up of 13 amino acids.

This clonotype has only a few counts. One junction end disagrees with the germline gene, perhaps due to a read error. The rearrangement uses TRBV9 and TRBJ2-2; D is possibly TRBD2 (6 bases). The length of the CDR3 is 12 residues. Germline loops: CDR1 SGDLS, CDR2 YYNGEE. In DNA form, the CDR3 reads TGTGCCAGCAGCGTAGCCGGCGGGGAGCGGTTTTTT. Its protein product is CASSVAGGERFF.

This clonotype was detected only a few times. The chain couples TRBV20-1 to TRBJ2-5; perhaps D is TRBD1 or TRBD2 (5 bases each). Germline loops: CDR1 DFQATT, CDR2 SNEGSKA (reference sequence). The V and J ends lost 5 bases and 2 bases respectively, with 9 bases between them. The CDR3 consists of 12 residues. The CDR3 DNA follows: TGCAGTGCTGGGACGGATCAAGAGACCCAGTACTTC. Translation: CSAGTDQETQYF.

The V gene is TRBV11-2, the J gene TRBJ1-1; D not resolved. The V and J ends lost 0 bases and 0 bases respectively, with 8 bases between them. The CDR3 consists of 15 residues. Germline-derived CDR1 and CDR2 are SGHAT and FQNNGV. CDR3 coding DNA: TGTGCCAGCAGCTTAGACGCCGGAATGAACACTGAAGCTTTCTTT. It translates to CASSLDAGMNTEAFF.

V usage is TRBV20-1 and J usage is TRBJ1-2; D is unclear. The CDR3 consists of 12 residues. The V gene's germline CDR1 is DFQATT and CDR2 SNEGSKA (reference sequence). V lost 1 base to trimming and J lost 7 bases, with 10 bases between them. The CDR3: CSARVRTTGYTF. The CDR3, as DNA: TGCAGTGCTAGAGTCAGGACTACTGGCTACACCTTC.

This clonotype was seen just once. Given a much more abundant clone one base away, this may be a read error. This rearrangement joins TRBV20-1 to TRBJ2-1; D not resolved. Trimming removed 0 bases at V and 10 bases at J, with 22 bases between. Germline CDR1 is DFQATT and CDR2 is SNEGSKA (reference sequence). CDR3 size: 16 residues. CDR3 protein: CSARDLRARSSYEQFF. The CDR3 nucleotides are TGCAGTGCTAGAGATTTAAGGGCGAGGAGCTCCTACGAGCAGTTCTTC.

A remark on this clonotype: Sequence at one end of the junction differs from germline and may be a read error. This sequence joins TRBV28 and TRBJ2-5; 10 nucleotides agree with TRBD1. Germline lookup yields CDR1 MDHEN and CDR2 SYDVKM. The CDR3 contains 15 residues. CDR3 region: CTSRQPGQGNWEQYF. The DNA of the CDR3 is TGTACCAGCAGACAACCGGGACAGGGGAATTGGGAGCAGTACTTC.

In this sample, this clonotype turned up a few times. The rearrangement joins TRBV3-1 to TRBJ1-2, with a tentative D call TRBD1 (5 bases). Germline-derived CDR1 and CDR2 are LGHDT and YNNKEL (reference sequence). The V and J ends lost 0 bases and 5 bases respectively, with 10 bases between them. The CDR3 sequence is 14 residues long. This CDR3 reads CASSQESGTYGYTF. DNA for the CDR3: TGTGCCAGCAGCCAAGAATCGGGGACTTATGGCTACACCTTC. Full variable domain (missing parts from reference TRBV3-1 and TRBJ1-2): DTAVSQTPKYLVTQMGNDKSIKCEQNLGHDTMYWYKQDSKKFLKIMFSYNNKELIINETVPNRFSPKSPDKAHLNLHINSLELGDSAVYFCASSQESGTYGYTFGSGTRLTVV.

The chain uses TRBV12-3 or TRBV12-4 and TRBJ2-7, with TRBD1 matching over 7 bases. The CDR3 extends over 13 amino acids. With 6 bases clipped from V and 0 bases from J, the junction kept 2 bases outside the gene matches. DNA of the CDR3: TGTGCCAGCAGAAACAGGGGCTCCTACGAGCAGTACTTC. Translation: CASRNRGSYEQYF.

This CDR3 is CASSFHPNEQFF. The DNA of the CDR3 is TGTGCCAGCAGCTTCCACCCCAATGAGCAGTTCTTC. V gene TRBV7-3 combines with J gene TRBJ2-1; D remains unclear. The CDR3 runs 12 residues. Germline CDR1 and CDR2: SGHTA and FQGTGA. V shed 3 bases and J shed 6 bases, with 6 bases lying between them.

The chain is built from TRBV7-6 and TRBJ2-6; no clear D gene. V lost 4 bases to trimming and J lost 1 base, with 8 bases between them. The germline CDR1 and CDR2 sequences are SGHVS and FNYEAQ. This CDR3 comprises 15 residues. CDR3 sequence reads: CASSSIPSGANVLTF. The CDR3 nucleotides are TGTGCCAGCAGCTCGATTCCTTCTGGGGCCAACGTCCTGACTTTC.

The J gene is TRBJ2-7, the V gene TRBV7-8; D is uncertain. CDR3 length: 15 amino acids. Germline CDR1 reads SGHVS; CDR2 reads FQNEAQ. V dropped 5 bases and J dropped 7 bases, with 21 bases sitting between them. The CDR3 is CASSPFRTPAGEQYF. CDR3 sequence (DNA): TGTGCCAGCAGCCCATTTCGTACGCCCGCCGGGGAGCAGTACTTC.

This rearrangement joins TRBV24-1 to TRBJ1-1; D ambiguous. This CDR3 has 13 amino acids. Trimming pared 7 bases from V and 3 bases from J, leaving 11 bases between. Germline CDR1 is KGHDR and CDR2 is SFDVKD. CDR3 protein: CATRLRVDTEAFF. DNA of the CDR3: TGTGCCACCAGGCTACGGGTGGACACTGAAGCTTTCTTT.

The rearrangement links TRBV7-2 to TRBJ1-5; tentative D call: TRBD1 (6 bases). This CDR3 region has 16 residues. Germline V gene sequence: CDR1 SGHTA, CDR2 FQGNSA. V lost 5 bases and J 7 bases, leaving 21 bases between the germline ends. Here the CDR3 DNA reads TGTGCCAGCAGCCCCCTATGGACAGCGGCGGGGCAGCCCCAGCATTTT. It translates to CASSPLWTAAGQPQHF.

This clonotype was seen only a few times. This chain links TRBV20-1 with TRBJ2-7, with D perhaps TRBD1 (6 bases). V lost 3 bases, J lost 4 bases, and 16 bases lay in between. This CDR3 contains 14 residues. Germline CDR1 is DFQATT and CDR2 is SNEGSKA (reference sequence). CDR3 protein: CSASDSRGFYEQYF. DNA for the CDR3: TGCAGTGCTAGTGACAGCAGGGGTTTTTACGAGCAGTACTTC.

This clonotype was recorded many times. The chain carries TRBV4-2 and TRBJ2-2; no definite D call. CDR3 length: 12 residues. Trimming cost V 0 bases and J 7 bases, with 3 bases left between them. Germline V gene sequence: CDR1 LGHNA, CDR2 YNFKEQ. CDR3 loop: CASSQEGGELFF. CDR3 bases: TGTGCCAGCAGCCAAGAAGGCGGGGAGCTGTTTTTT.

This clonotype occurred many times. The chain carries TRBV7-2 and TRBJ2-7; TRBD2 is a possible D gene (5 bases). The germline V and J ends were trimmed by 1 base and 0 bases, with 7 bases remaining between them. Per germline, CDR1 SGHTA and CDR2 FQGNSA. This CDR3 contains 14 residues. The CDR3 DNA follows: TGTGCCAGCAGCTTAGGAGGGATCTCCTACGAGCAGTACTTC. Its protein product is CASSLGGISYEQYF.

This clonotype has only a few counts. The V call is TRBV3-1, the J call TRBJ1-1; 7 bases map to TRBD1. Trimming cost V 2 bases and J 8 bases; bases outside gene matches: 8. This CDR3 region has 14 residues. Germline V gene lookup returns CDR1 LGHDT and CDR2 YNNKEL (reference sequence). The DNA for the CDR3 is TGTGCCAGCAGCCAACTCCCGGGACAGCCAGAAGCTTTCTTT. Residues: CASSQLPGQPEAFF.

This clonotype has only a few counts. The chain's CDR3 is CASRRADRVNIQYF. The CDR3 DNA sequence: TGTGCCAGCAGGAGGGCGGACAGGGTAAACATTCAGTACTTC. The chain uses TRBV28 and TRBJ2-4; 8 bases line up with TRBD1. The V gene end was trimmed by 6 bases and the J gene end by 6 bases; junction bases not matched to a gene: 7. This CDR3 region has 14 residues. Germline CDR1 MDHEN, CDR2 SYDVKM.

CDR3 DNA sequence: TGTGCCAGCAGCGAGGAGTCCTTACCTAATTCACCCCTCCACTTT. This sequence encodes CASSEESLPNSPLHF. The rearrangement links TRBV12-3 or TRBV12-4 to TRBJ1-6; D uncertain. The CDR3 length is 15 residues. Trimming took off 6 bases at V and 6 bases at J, with 15 bases between the two ends.